This T cell receptor (beta chain) was sequenced in a study of blood T cell repertoires in COVID-19. CDR1 and CDR2 (germline): SGHDN, FVKESK. This CDR3 region has 11 residues. J lost 6 bases, V lost 9 bases, and 4 bases had no gene match. The table came from immunoSEQ multiplex PCR; TCRdb's copy has only in-frame clones and leaves some out. The data show 170,000 or so clones, around 83% seen once. V usage is TRBV14 and J usage is TRBJ2-7, with 8 bases fitting TRBD1. The TCR was taken from a man between 35 and 55 years old who had recovered from COVID-19. The sequenced sample was PBMCs or T cells enriched from blood (not recorded which). The CDR3 DNA reads as TGTGCCAGTAGAGACAGGGGCGAGCAGTACTTC. The encoded protein is CASRDRGEQYF.